The next 14 T cell receptor beta chains were all read from a single sample in a study of blood T cell repertoires in COVID-19. Sequencing was performed with immunoSEQ multiplex PCR; in TCRdb, only in-frame clones are kept and a portion is missing. Of just over 250,000 clones listed, more than 70% are singletons. The sequenced sample consisted of peripheral blood. Receptor source: a woman in her forties or fifties with acute or convalescent COVID-19.

Here the CDR3 DNA reads TGTGCCAGCAGCGCAAGGACAGGGTGGGACTATGGCTACACCTTC. It is translated as CASSARTGWDYGYTF. The chain is built from TRBV7-2 and TRBJ1-2; 8 bases line up with TRBD1. Trimming removed 5 bases from V and 3 bases from J; junction bases left unmatched: 8. CDR1 and CDR2 from the germline V gene are SGHTA and FQGNSA. There are 15 residues in the CDR3.

The rearrangement links TRBV3-1 (or the pseudogene TRBV3-2) to TRBJ2-7, with TRBD2 matching 10 bases. Germline-derived CDR1 and CDR2 are LGHDT and YNNKEL (reference sequence). This CDR3 comprises 14 residues. The ends lost 4 bases at V and 3 bases at J; junction bases unmatched: 3. The CDR3, as DNA: TGTGCCAGCAGCCCGGGACTAGCGCTCTACGAGCAGTACTTC. It is translated as CASSPGLALYEQYF.

A single count supports this clone. The chain employs TRBV12-5 and TRBJ1-4; 9 bases line up with TRBD1. CDR1 and CDR2 from the germline V gene are LGHNT and FRNRAP. After removal of 0 bases from V and 7 bases from J, the junction contained 21 bases not matched to a gene. The CDR3 has 21 residues. Here the CDR3 DNA reads TGTGCTAGTGGTTTGGTCCTCCTTCATCCGGGACAGGGTGCTGCGTGTGAAAAACTGTTTTTT. It yields the protein CASGLVLLHPGQGAACEKLFF.

The CDR3 DNA is TGTGCCAGCAGTTTAAAACCCCTCCGCAGGGGGCTCCTCTATAGCAATCAGCCCCAGCATTTT. This gives the protein CASSLKPLRRGLLYSNQPQHF. V and J are TRBV27 and TRBJ1-5; 8 bases match TRBD1. This CDR3 spans 21 amino acids. Germline lookup yields CDR1 MNHEY and CDR2 SMNVEV (reference sequence). The V gene end was trimmed by 2 bases and the J gene end by 0 bases; junction bases not matched to a gene: 18.

This clone appeared a single time. This rearrangement joins TRBV5-8 to TRBJ2-1; 11 nucleotides agree with TRBD2. J lost 1 base, V lost 4 bases, and 7 bases had no gene match. Germline CDR1 SGHTS, CDR2 YDEGEE. The CDR3 contains 17 residues. The CDR3 loop is CASSGGRTSGSYNEQFF. The CDR3 DNA sequence: TGTGCCAGCAGCGGGGGTCGGACTAGCGGGTCCTACAATGAGCAGTTCTTC.

The CDR3 here is CASSPDYPNTGELFF. DNA for the CDR3: TGTGCCAGCAGTCCGGACTACCCGAACACCGGGGAGCTGTTTTTT. The V gene is TRBV27, the J gene TRBJ2-2, with a tentative D call TRBD2 (6 bases). CDR1 and CDR2 from the germline V gene are MNHEY and SMNVEV (reference sequence). This CDR3 comprises 15 residues. V gave up 5 bases and J gave up 0 bases, with 10 bases separating them.

In its sample, this clone was seen once. The chain links TRBV5-1 to TRBJ2-1; D perhaps matches TRBD2 (5 bases). The CDR3 is 16 residues long. Germline V gene sequence: CDR1 SGHRS, CDR2 YFSETQ. Trimming left V 4 bases short and J 0 bases short, with 14 bases between. The CDR3 region is CASSREGGHSYNEQFF. In nucleotides, the CDR3 is TGCGCCAGCAGCCGAGAGGGTGGGCACTCCTACAATGAGCAGTTCTTC.

The genes are TRBV7-2 and TRBJ1-6; 7 bases are a match to TRBD1. CDR1 is SGHTA and CDR2 is FQGNSA in the germline V gene. CDR3 size: 15 residues. The V and J ends lost 5 bases and 10 bases, in that order; junction bases with no gene match: 11. The CDR3 DNA follows: TGTGCCAGCAGCACACAGGGGCCCCTTTTCTCACCCCTCCACTTT. It codes for CASSTQGPLFSPLHF.

This chain uses TRBV2 with TRBJ1-5; TRBD1 might be the D (6 bases). Germline CDR1 is SNHLY and CDR2 is FYNNEI. Trimming pared 8 bases from V and 2 bases from J, leaving 7 bases between. This CDR3 region has 12 residues. DNA for the CDR3: TGTGCCAGCCACAGGGGCAATCAGCCCCAGCATTTT. This sequence encodes CASHRGNQPQHF.

The chain joins TRBV29-1 to TRBJ1-1, with D perhaps TRBD1 (5 bases). The V gene's germline CDR1 is SQVTM and CDR2 ANQGSEA. V was shortened by 4 bases and J by 0 bases, with 9 bases between the two germline ends. The CDR3 covers 13 residues. The CDR3 region has the DNA TGCAGCGTTGGGGGCATTTTGAACACTGAAGCTTTCTTT. This gives the protein CSVGGILNTEAFF.

The chain employs TRBV30 and TRBJ2-7; possible D gene TRBD2, 5 bases. With 3 bases removed from V and 7 bases from J, the gap between germline ends came to 13 bases. CDR1 is GTSNPN, CDR2 SVGIG, per germline (reference sequence). The CDR3 covers 12 residues. The DNA for the CDR3 is TGTGCCTGGAGGAGCGCCCGAGGGGAGCAGTACTTC. It translates to CAWRSARGEQYF.

This rearrangement joins TRBV30 to TRBJ2-5, with TRBD2 matching over 7 bases. CDR1 and CDR2 from the germline V gene are GTSNPN and SVGIG (reference sequence). The V gene end was trimmed by 3 bases and the J gene end by 3 bases; junction bases not matched to a gene: 7. This CDR3 contains 14 residues. The CDR3, as DNA: TGTGCCTGGAGCCGAGGACTAGGGGAAGAGACCCAGTACTTC. Protein sequence: CAWSRGLGEETQYF.

The rearrangement links TRBV18 to TRBJ2-7, with D uncertain. This CDR3 comprises 13 residues. V gave up 6 bases and J gave up 0 bases, with 9 bases separating them. Germline lookup yields CDR1 KGHSH and CDR2 LQKENI. The CDR3 region has the DNA TGTGCCAGCTCCTCGACTGCCTCCTACGAGCAGTACTTC. Translating it yields CASSSTASYEQYF.

The CDR3, as DNA: TGCAGCGCGATCAGGATCGAGCAGTTCTTC. Protein: CSAIRIEQFF. The chain employs TRBV29-1 and TRBJ2-1, with unresolved D. Germline V gene lookup returns CDR1 SQVTM and CDR2 ANQGSEA. The CDR3 is made up of 10 amino acids. V lost 7 bases and J 10 bases, leaving 11 bases between the germline ends.